The clone carrying this T cell receptor beta chain was counted only a few times. V was clipped by 0 bases and J by 0 bases, with 15 bases between them. The CDR3 spans 19 residues. Germline V gene sequence: CDR1 LNHNV, CDR2 YYDKDF (reference sequence). Sequencing was performed with immunoSEQ multiplex PCR; in TCRdb, only in-frame clones are kept and a portion is missing. The data show a few hundred thousand clones, approximately 85% seen once. The data derive from a study of blood T cell repertoires in COVID-19. As for the study in general: Nucleic acid was either cDNA or gDNA, and it came from T cells, B-cell-depleted T cells, or PBMCs.

Seattle enrolled patients during active infection and tracked them longitudinally. This receptor was obtained from a human donor with COVID-19, enrolled during active disease. The donor label of this sample is uncertain. This rearrangement joins TRBV15 to TRBJ1-6; D unclear. Sequencing input: peripheral blood. This chain's CDR3 is CATSRDVHEVGSYNSPLHF. CDR3 bases: TGTGCCACCAGCAGAGATGTTCATGAGGTTGGCTCCTATAATTCACCCCTCCACTTT.